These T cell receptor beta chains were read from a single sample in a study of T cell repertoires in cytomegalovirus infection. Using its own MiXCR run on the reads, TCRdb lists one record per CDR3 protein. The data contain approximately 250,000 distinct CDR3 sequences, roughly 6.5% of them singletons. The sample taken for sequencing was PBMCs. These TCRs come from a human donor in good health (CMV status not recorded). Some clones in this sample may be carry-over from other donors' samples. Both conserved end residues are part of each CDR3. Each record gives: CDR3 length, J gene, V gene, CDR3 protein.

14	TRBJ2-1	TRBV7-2	CASSLGQGMSEQFF
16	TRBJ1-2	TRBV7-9	CASSPGQTGRDYGYTF
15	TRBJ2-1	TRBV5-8	CASSLGGGTWNEQFF
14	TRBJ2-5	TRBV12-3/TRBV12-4	CATSRDRFQETQYF
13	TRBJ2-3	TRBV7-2	CASSFSGTDTQYF
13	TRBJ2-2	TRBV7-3	CASSISSTGELFF
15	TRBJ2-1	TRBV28	CASSFFPLGDNEQFF
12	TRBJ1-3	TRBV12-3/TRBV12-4	CATRLGGNTIYF
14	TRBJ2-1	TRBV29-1	CSVDKLRGQDEQFF
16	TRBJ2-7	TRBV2	CASSDLRGVNLYEQYF
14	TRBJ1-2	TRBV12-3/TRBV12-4	CASSQSTVNYGYTF
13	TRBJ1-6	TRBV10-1	CASSDRGNSPLHF
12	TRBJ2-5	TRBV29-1	CSVEAAGETQYF
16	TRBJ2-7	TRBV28	CATWGDRGLKGYEQYF
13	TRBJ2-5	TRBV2	CASSVGQGETQYF
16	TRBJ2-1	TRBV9	CASSAGLSTINNEQFF
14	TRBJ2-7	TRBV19	CASSLTGGIDEQYF
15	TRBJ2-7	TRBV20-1	CSASDRTSGGEEQYF
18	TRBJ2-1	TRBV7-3	CASSLGTSGGGDYNEQFF
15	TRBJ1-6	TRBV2	CASGEGRVYNSPLHF
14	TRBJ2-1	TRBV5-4	CASSRETSVDEQFF
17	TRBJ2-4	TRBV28	CASSLLTGGKAKNIQYF
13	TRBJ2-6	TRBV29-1	CSVDISGANVLTF
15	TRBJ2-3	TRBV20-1	CSARGAAENTDTQYF
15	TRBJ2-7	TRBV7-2	CASTSGTKSSYEQYF
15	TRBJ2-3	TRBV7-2	CASGPDYIKTDTQYF
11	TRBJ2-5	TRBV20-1	CSPRVLETQYF
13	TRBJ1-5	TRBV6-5	CATRVNSNQPQHF
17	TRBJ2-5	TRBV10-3	CAISDLIVAGGQETQYF
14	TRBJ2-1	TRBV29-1	CSTGTSGEYNEQFF
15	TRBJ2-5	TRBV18	CASSPLSVGQETQYF
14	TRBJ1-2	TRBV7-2	CASSMAGLGSGYTF
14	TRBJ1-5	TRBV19	CASSTRGSDQPQHF
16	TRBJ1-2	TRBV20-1	CSALEGGTGNPYGYTF
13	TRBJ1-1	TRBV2	CASTSSRATEAFF
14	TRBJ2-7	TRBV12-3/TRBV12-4	CATTEGGISYEQYF
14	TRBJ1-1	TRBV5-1	CASSLDRSYTEAFF
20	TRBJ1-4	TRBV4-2	CASSQRMENSPGRGWEKLFF
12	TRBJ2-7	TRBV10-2	CASSARENEQYF
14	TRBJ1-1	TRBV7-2	CASSLVPEITEAFF
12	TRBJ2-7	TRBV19	CASSNLGGEQYF
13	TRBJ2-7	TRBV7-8	CASSLPASYEQYF
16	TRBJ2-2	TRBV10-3	CAISDWQGGNTGELFF
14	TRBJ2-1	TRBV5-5	CASSLVNLDGEQFF
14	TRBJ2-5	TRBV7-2	CASSLAGYQETQYF
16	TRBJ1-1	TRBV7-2	CASSLYAGMVGTEAFF
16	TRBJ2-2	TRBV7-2	CASSLVWRRDTGELFF
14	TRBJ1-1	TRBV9	CASSSGQGAIEAFF